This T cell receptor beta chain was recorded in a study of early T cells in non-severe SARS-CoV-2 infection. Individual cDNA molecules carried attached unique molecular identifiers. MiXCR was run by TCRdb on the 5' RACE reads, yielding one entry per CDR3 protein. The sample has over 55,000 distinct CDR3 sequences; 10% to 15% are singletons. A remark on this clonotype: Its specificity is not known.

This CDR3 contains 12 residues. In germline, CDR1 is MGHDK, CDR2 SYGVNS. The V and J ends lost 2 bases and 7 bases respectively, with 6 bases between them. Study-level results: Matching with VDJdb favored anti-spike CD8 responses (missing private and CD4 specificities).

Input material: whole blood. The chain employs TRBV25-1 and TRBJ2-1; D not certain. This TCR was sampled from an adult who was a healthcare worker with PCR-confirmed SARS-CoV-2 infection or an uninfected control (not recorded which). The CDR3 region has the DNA TGTGCCAGCAGTGAAACGTATAATGAGCAGTTCTTC. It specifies CASSETYNEQFF.